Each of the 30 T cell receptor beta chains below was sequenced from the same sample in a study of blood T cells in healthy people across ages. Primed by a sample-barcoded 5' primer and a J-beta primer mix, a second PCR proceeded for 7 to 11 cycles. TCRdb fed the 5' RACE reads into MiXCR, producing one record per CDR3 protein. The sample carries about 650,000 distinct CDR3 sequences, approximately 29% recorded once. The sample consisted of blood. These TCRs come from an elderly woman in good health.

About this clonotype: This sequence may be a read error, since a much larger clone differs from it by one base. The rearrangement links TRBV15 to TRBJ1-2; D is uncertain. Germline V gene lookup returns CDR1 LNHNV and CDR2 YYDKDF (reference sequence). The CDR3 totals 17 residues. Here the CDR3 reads CGTSRDRALTSNYGYTF. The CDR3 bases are TGTGGCACCAGCAGAGATCGTGCACTTACGTCTAACTATGGCTACACCTTC.

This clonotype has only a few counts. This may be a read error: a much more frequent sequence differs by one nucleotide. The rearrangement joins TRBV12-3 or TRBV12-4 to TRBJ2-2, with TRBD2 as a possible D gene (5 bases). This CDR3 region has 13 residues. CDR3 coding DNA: TGTGCCAGCGGACTTGCGAACACCGGGGAGCGGTTTTTT. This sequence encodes CASGLANTGERFF.

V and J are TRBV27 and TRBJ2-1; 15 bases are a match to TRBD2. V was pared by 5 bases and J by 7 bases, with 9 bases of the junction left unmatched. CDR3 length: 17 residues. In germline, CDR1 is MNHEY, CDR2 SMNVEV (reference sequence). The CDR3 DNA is TGTGCCAGCAGTCCGAGGACTAGCGGGGGGGCGGAGAATGAGCAGTTCTTC. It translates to CASSPRTSGGAENEQFF.

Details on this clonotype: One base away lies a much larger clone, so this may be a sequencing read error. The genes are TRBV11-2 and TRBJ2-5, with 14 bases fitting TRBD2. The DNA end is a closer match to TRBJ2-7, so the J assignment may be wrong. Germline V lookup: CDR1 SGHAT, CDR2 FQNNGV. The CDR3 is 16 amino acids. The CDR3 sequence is CASSNGLAGGRDEQYF. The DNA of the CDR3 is TGTGCCAGCAGCAACGGACTAGCGGGGGGCAGGGACGAGCAGTACTTC.

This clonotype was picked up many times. This CDR3 is CASSFRKGSGQPQHF. CDR3 sequence (DNA): TGTGCCAGCAGTTTCCGGAAGGGTTCAGGGCAGCCCCAGCATTTT. The genes are TRBV28 and TRBJ1-5; D is perhaps TRBD1 (5 bases). Trimming removed 3 bases at V and 7 bases at J, with 16 bases between. Per germline, CDR1 MDHEN and CDR2 SYDVKM. This CDR3 comprises 15 residues.

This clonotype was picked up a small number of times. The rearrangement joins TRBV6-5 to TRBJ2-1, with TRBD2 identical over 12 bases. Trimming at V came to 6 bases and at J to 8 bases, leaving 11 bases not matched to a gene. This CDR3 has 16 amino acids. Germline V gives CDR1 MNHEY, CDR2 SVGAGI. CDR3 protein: CASSRLAGARADEQFF. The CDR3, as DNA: TGTGCCAGCAGCAGACTAGCGGGGGCCCGAGCAGATGAGCAGTTCTTC.

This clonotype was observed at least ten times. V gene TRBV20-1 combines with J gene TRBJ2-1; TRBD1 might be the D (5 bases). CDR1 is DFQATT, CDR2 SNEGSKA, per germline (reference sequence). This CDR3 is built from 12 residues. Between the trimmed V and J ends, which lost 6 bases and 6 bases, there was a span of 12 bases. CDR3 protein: CSASDRSNEQFF. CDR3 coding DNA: TGCAGTGCCAGCGACAGATCCAATGAGCAGTTCTTC.

CDR3 DNA: TGCGCCAGCAGCTTGGACGAGGCAGGGGGAGAGACCCAGTACTTC. This sequence encodes CASSLDEAGGETQYF. The chain recombines TRBV5-1 with TRBJ2-5; 7 bases are shared with TRBD1. Trimming at V came to 0 bases and at J to 4 bases, leaving 6 bases not matched to a gene. Germline V gene data show CDR1 as SGHRS and CDR2 as YFSETQ. This CDR3 comprises 15 residues.

The DNA of the CDR3 is TGTGCCAGCAGTCTCCTGACTAGCGGGGGGGCTTCCGGGACCCAGTACTTC. Protein sequence: CASSLLTSGGASGTQYF. The rearrangement links TRBV28 to TRBJ2-7; 14 bases match TRBD2. The J call may not be correct, given that the DNA end is closer to TRBJ2-5. CDR1 is MDHEN and CDR2 is SYDVKM in the germline V gene. CDR3 length equals 17 residues.

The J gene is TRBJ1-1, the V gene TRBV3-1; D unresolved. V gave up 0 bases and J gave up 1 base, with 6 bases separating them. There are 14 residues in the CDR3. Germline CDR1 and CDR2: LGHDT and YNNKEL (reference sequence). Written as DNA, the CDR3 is TGTGCCAGCAGCCAAGATTCCGCGAACACTGAAGCTTTCTTT. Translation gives CASSQDSANTEAFF.

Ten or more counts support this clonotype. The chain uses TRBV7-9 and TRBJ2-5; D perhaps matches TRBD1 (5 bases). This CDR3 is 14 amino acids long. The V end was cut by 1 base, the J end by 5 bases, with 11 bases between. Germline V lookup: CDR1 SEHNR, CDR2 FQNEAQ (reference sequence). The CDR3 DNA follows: TGTGCCAGCAGCTTAGTACGACAGCATGAGACCCAGTACTTC. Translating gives CASSLVRQHETQYF.

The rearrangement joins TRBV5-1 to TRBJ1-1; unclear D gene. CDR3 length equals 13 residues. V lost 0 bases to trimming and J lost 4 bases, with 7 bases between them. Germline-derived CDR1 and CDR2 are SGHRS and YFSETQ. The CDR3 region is CASSLEAVTEAFF. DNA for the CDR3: TGCGCCAGCAGCTTGGAGGCAGTCACTGAAGCTTTCTTT.

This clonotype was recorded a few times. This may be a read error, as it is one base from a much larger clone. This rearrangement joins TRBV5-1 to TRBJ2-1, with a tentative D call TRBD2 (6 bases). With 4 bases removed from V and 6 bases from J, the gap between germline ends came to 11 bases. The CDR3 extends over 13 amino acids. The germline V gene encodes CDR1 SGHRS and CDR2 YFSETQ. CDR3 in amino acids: CASSGGAGNEQFF. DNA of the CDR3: TGCGCCAGCAGCGGAGGGGCGGGCAATGAGCAGTTCTTC.

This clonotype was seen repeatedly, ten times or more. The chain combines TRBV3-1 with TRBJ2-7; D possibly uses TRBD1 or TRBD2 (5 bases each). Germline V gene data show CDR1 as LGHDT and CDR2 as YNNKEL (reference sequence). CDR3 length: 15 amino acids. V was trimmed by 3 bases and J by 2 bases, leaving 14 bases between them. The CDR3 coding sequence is TGTGCCAGCAGCCAGCAAGGGACCGGGACCTACGAGCAGTACTTC. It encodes CASSQQGTGTYEQYF.

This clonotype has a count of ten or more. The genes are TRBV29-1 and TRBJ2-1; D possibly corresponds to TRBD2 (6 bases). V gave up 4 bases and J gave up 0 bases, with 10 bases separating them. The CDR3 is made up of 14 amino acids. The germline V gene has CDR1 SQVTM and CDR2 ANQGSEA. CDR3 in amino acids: CSVGTSLSYNEQFF. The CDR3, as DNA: TGCAGCGTTGGAACTAGCCTCTCCTACAATGAGCAGTTCTTC.

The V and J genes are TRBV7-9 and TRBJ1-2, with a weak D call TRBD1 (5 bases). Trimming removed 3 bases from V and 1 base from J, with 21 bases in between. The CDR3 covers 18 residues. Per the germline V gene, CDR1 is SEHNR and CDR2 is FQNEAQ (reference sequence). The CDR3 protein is CASSFQRRGDTINYGYTF. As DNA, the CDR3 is TGTGCCAGCAGCTTCCAACGAAGGGGAGATACCATTAACTATGGCTACACCTTC.

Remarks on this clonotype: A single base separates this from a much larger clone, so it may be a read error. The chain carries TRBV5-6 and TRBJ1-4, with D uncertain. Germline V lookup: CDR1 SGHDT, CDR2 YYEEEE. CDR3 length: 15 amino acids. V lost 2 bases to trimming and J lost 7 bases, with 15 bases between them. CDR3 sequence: CASSLGLVGGEKLFF. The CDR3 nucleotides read TGTGCCAGCAGCTTAGGTCTGGTGGGTGGTGAAAAACTGTTTTTT.

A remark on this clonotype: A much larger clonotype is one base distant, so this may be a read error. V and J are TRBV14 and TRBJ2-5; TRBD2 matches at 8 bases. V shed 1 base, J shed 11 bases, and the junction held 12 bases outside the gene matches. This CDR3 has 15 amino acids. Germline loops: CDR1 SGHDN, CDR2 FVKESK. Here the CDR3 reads CASSQVGGGSDEQYF. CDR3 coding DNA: TGTGCCAGCAGCCAAGTCGGCGGGGGGAGCGATGAGCAGTACTTC.

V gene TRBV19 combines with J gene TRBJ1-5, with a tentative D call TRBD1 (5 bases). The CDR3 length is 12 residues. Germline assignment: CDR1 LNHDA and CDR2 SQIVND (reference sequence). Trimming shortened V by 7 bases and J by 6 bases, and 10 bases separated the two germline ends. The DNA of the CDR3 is TGTGCCAGTACGGGAAGGGGTCAGCCCCAGCATTTT. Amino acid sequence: CASTGRGQPQHF.

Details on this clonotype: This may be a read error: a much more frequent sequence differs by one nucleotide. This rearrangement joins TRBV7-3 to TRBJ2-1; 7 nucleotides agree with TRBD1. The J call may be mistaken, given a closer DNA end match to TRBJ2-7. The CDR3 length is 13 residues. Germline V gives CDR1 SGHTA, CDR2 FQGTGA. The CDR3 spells CASSFDRDNEQYF. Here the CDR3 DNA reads TGTGCCAGCAGCTTCGACAGGGACAATGAGCAGTACTTC.

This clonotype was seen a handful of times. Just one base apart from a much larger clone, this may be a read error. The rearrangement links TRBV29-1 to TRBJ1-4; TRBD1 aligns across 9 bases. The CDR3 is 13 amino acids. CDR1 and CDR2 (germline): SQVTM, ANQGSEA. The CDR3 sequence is CSVGQGGGEKRFF. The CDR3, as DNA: TGCAGCGTTGGACAGGGGGGTGGGGAAAAACGGTTTTTT.

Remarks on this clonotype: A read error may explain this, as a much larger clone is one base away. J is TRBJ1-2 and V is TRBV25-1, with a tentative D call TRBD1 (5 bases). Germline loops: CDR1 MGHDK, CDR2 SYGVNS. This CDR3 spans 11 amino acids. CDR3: CASTRGYDYTF. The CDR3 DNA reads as TGTGCCAGCACCCGGGGCTATGACTACACCTTC.

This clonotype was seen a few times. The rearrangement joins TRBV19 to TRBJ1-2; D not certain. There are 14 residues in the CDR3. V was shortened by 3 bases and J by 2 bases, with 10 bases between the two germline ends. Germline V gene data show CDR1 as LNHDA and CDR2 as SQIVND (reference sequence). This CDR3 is CASSILSANYGYTF. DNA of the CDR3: TGTGCCAGTAGTATTTTGAGCGCCAACTATGGCTACACCTTC.

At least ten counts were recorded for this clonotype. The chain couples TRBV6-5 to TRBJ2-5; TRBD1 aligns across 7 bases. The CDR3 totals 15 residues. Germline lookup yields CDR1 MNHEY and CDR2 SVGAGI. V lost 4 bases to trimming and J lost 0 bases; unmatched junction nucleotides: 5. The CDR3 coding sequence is TGTGCCAGCAGTTTTTCCGGGACAGACCAAGAGACCCAGTACTTC. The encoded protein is CASSFSGTDQETQYF.

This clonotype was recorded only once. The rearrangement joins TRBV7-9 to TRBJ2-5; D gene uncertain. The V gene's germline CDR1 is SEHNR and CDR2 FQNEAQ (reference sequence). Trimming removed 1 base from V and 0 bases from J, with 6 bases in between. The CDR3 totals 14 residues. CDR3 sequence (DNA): TGTGCCAGCAGCTTAGGACGGGACCAAGAGACCCAGTACTTC. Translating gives CASSLGRDQETQYF.

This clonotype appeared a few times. CDR3 in amino acids: CATSQTGGEPQHF. CDR3 coding DNA: TGTGCCACCAGTCAGACAGGGGGGGAGCCCCAGCATTTT. The chain links TRBV24-1 to TRBJ1-5; 9 nucleotides align to TRBD1. Germline V CDR1 and CDR2: KGHDR, SFDVKD. The CDR3 is 13 residues long. The V segment lost 6 bases and the J segment 8 bases; nucleotides outside the gene matches: 4.

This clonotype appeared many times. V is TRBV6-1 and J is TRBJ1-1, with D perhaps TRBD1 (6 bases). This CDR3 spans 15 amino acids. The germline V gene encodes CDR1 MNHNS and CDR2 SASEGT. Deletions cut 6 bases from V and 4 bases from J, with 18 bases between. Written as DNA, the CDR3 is TGTGCCAGCAGGGTAGAGCAGGGGTCGGGCACTGAAGCTTTCTTT. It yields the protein CASRVEQGSGTEAFF.

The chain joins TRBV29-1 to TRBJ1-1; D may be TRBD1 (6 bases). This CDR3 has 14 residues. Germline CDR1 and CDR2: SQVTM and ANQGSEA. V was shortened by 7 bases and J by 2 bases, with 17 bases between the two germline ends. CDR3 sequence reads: CSAPGAGENTEAFF. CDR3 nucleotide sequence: TGCAGCGCCCCAGGGGCAGGAGAAAACACTGAAGCTTTCTTT.

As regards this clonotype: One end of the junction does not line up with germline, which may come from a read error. In DNA, the CDR3 is TGTGCCAGCGGCTTGGATGCAGGAGTCAACTATGGCTACACCTTC. It translates to CASGLDAGVNYGYTF. This chain uses TRBV7-2 with TRBJ1-2; D uncertain. This CDR3 contains 15 residues. CDR1 SGHTA and CDR2 FQGNSA come from the germline V gene.

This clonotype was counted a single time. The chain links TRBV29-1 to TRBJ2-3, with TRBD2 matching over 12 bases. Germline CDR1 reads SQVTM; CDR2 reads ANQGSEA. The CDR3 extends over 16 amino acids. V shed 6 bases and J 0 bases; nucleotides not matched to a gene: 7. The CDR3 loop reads CSVAGTSGSSTDTQYF. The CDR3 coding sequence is TGCAGCGTAGCCGGGACTAGCGGGTCTAGCACAGATACGCAGTATTTT.